Shown below are 20 T cell receptor beta chains from a single sample sequenced in a study of cytomegalovirus exposure and HLA in healthy donors (dated by TCRdb to 2017 to 2019). The method behind the library was the immunoSEQ multiplex PCR assay. The multiplex PCR relied on a mix of 60 forward primers for TCR Vbeta segments and 13 reverse primers for TCR Jbeta segments. This is the immuneACCESS table as TCRdb keeps it, with only in-frame sequences that have V and J called. A part of the clones is gone; compared with another copy, unresolved V genes explain less than half, and the rest is unexplained. Within this sample are 150,000 or so clones, with 65% to 75% of them counted one time only. The ten largest clonotypes hold about 2.1% of the sample. Sequenced input: PBMCs. Receptors were obtained from a man aged 30-40 years in good health and CMV-seronegative.

This clone occurred a few times. The V call is TRBV5-4, the J call TRBJ2-5, with D maybe TRBD1 (6 bases). CDR1 is SGHNT, CDR2 YYREEE, per germline (reference sequence). The CDR3 loop spans 13 amino acids. V was pared by 3 bases and J by 1 base, with 7 bases between. The DNA of the CDR3 is TGTGCCAGCAGCTGGACAGCCCAAGAGACCCAGTACTTC. The encoded protein is CASSWTAQETQYF.

This clone was observed a single time. J is TRBJ2-3 and V is TRBV4-3; no clear D gene. The CDR3 spans 12 residues. Deletions cut 3 bases from V and 6 bases from J, with 7 bases between. Germline assignment: CDR1 LGHNA and CDR2 YSLEER. Written as DNA, the CDR3 is TGCGCCAGCAGCCACCCCAGGGATACGCAGTATTTT. It translates to CASSHPRDTQYF.

This clone was detected a few times. This chain links TRBV29-1 with TRBJ1-1; TRBD1 might be the D (6 bases). Germline assignment: CDR1 SQVTM and CDR2 ANQGSEA. Trimming pared 3 bases from V and 5 bases from J, leaving 10 bases between. The length of the CDR3 is 12 residues. The CDR3 is CSVDRGETEAFF. DNA of the CDR3: TGCAGCGTTGACAGGGGTGAGACTGAAGCTTTCTTT.

This sequence joins TRBV7-9 and TRBJ2-5, with D possibly TRBD1 on 6 matching bases. This CDR3 contains 16 residues. V gave up 1 base and J gave up 2 bases, with 14 bases separating them. CDR1 is SEHNR, CDR2 FQNEAQ, per germline (reference sequence). This CDR3 is CASSLGTVIDQETQYF. CDR3 in DNA: TGTGCCAGCAGCTTAGGGACAGTTATTGATCAAGAGACCCAGTACTTC.

This clone was counted between two and nine times. The V and J genes are TRBV11-2 and TRBJ2-7, with 10 bases fitting TRBD2. This CDR3 is built from 15 residues. Germline CDR1 reads SGHAT; CDR2 reads FQNNGV. Trimming removed 5 bases from V and 4 bases from J; junction bases left unmatched: 8. CDR3 sequence reads: CASSPSGGVGYEQYF. The CDR3 DNA sequence: TGTGCCAGCAGCCCTAGCGGGGGTGTTGGGTACGAGCAGTACTTC.

Only a few counts were recorded for this clone. V and J are TRBV28 and TRBJ1-2; D is perhaps TRBD1 (6 bases). Germline CDR1 and CDR2: MDHEN and SYDVKM. Trimming shortened V by 6 bases and J by 0 bases, and 8 bases separated the two germline ends. This CDR3 region has 13 residues. Here the CDR3 DNA reads TGTGCCAGCAGACCAGGGGCTAACTATGGCTACACCTTC. Translated, it gives CASRPGANYGYTF.

This rearrangement joins TRBV27 to TRBJ2-5; D is perhaps TRBD2 (6 bases). The J call may be in error: the DNA end matches TRBJ2-7 better. Germline lookup yields CDR1 MNHEY and CDR2 SMNVEV (reference sequence). CDR3 length: 14 residues. DNA of the CDR3: TGTGCCAGCAGTCCCGGGACCGCGGGGTACGAGCAGTACTTC. This sequence encodes CASSPGTAGYEQYF.

The genes are TRBV6-1 and TRBJ2-5, with 8 bases lining up with TRBD1. V lost 3 bases to trimming and J lost 5 bases; unmatched junction nucleotides: 2. Germline V gene lookup returns CDR1 MNHNS and CDR2 SASEGT. This CDR3 has 13 amino acids. CDR3 in amino acids: CASSDRGPETQYF. The DNA of the CDR3 is TGTGCCAGCAGTGACAGGGGGCCGGAGACCCAGTACTTC.

V and J are TRBV5-1 and TRBJ2-5, with 10 bases matching TRBD2. Germline V lookup: CDR1 SGHRS, CDR2 YFSETQ. The CDR3 is 14 residues long. The V segment lost 5 bases and the J segment 5 bases; nucleotides outside the gene matches: 6. The DNA of the CDR3 is TGCGCCAGCAGTCCTAGCGGGGGAACCGAGACCCAGTACTTC. Its protein is CASSPSGGTETQYF.

J is TRBJ1-5 and V is TRBV4-2; the D gene is possibly TRBD1 (5 bases). This CDR3 contains 17 residues. CDR1 and CDR2 from the germline V gene are LGHNA and YNFKEQ. V was shortened by 0 bases and J by 0 bases, with 12 bases between the two germline ends. The CDR3 nucleotides read TGTGCCAGCAGCCAAGAAGGCGGGGCATTTAGCAATCAGCCCCAGCATTTT. This translates into CASSQEGGAFSNQPQHF.

The V and J genes are TRBV7-9 and TRBJ1-5; D gene uncertain. The ends were cut back, 1 base at V and 3 bases at J, with 4 bases in the middle. The CDR3 runs 13 residues. Per the germline V gene, CDR1 is SEHNR and CDR2 is FQNEAQ (reference sequence). The CDR3 sequence: CASSLEPNQPQHF. As DNA, the CDR3 is TGTGCCAGCAGCTTAGAGCCCAATCAGCCCCAGCATTTT.

This rearrangement joins TRBV7-8 to TRBJ1-4; 10 nucleotides line up with TRBD1. This CDR3 has 13 amino acids. Germline trimming cut 5 bases from V and 8 bases from J; bases unmatched to any gene: 2. Germline loops: CDR1 SGHVS, CDR2 FQNEAQ. CDR3 protein: CASSRDRGEKLFF. CDR3 coding DNA: TGTGCCAGCAGCAGGGACAGGGGAGAAAAACTGTTTTTT. The entire variable domain, with the rest obtained from reference TRBV7-8 and TRBJ1-4, is as follows: GAGVSQSPRYKVAKRGQDVALRCDPISGHVSLFWYQQALGQGPEFLTYFQNEAQLDKSGLPSDRFFAERPEGSVSTLKIQRTQQEDSAVYLCASSRDRGEKLFFGSGTQLSVL.

The gene calls are TRBV5-5 and TRBJ2-3, with D unresolved. CDR1 is SGHKS and CDR2 is YYEKEE in the germline V gene (reference sequence). CDR3 length: 13 amino acids. V was pared by 1 base and J by 2 bases, with 5 bases between. The CDR3 DNA is TGTGCCAGCAGCTTGACAGTCACAGATACGCAGTATTTT. Its translation is CASSLTVTDTQYF.

The rearrangement uses TRBV27 and TRBJ2-1; D is perhaps TRBD1 (6 bases). Looked up from germline, CDR1 is MNHEY and CDR2 is SMNVEV (reference sequence). The CDR3 is made up of 13 amino acids. V lost 10 bases, J lost 3 bases, and 13 bases lay in between. CDR3 coding DNA: TGTGCCACTAGACCGGACAGCTACAATGAGCAGTTCTTC. Its translation is CATRPDSYNEQFF.

The chain uses TRBV9 and TRBJ2-3, with 9 bases matching TRBD2. The CDR3 runs to 16 residues. V lost 0 bases and J lost 5; bases outside the gene matches: 7. Per the germline V gene, CDR1 is SGDLS and CDR2 is YYNGEE. The CDR3 protein is CASSVVGGGAGDTQYF. The CDR3 DNA follows: TGTGCCAGCAGCGTAGTAGGCGGGGGGGCGGGAGATACGCAGTATTTT.

This sequence joins TRBV6-1 and TRBJ2-7, with D perhaps TRBD1 (7 bases). Germline loops: CDR1 MNHNS, CDR2 SASEGT. The CDR3 covers 15 residues. V dropped 6 bases and J dropped 5 bases, with 20 bases sitting between them. The CDR3 is CASRNRQGGMDEQYF. The CDR3, as DNA: TGTGCCAGCAGGAATCGACAGGGAGGAATGGACGAGCAGTACTTC.

Worth noting for this clone: This same CDR3 is encoded by further DNA sequences in the sample. The chain combines TRBV5-6 with TRBJ1-3; D is undetermined. Trimming removed 4 bases from V and 4 bases from J, with 6 bases in between. The CDR3 spans 12 residues. Germline loops: CDR1 SGHDT, CDR2 YYEEEE. The CDR3 DNA reads as TGTGCCAGCAGCCCGGGAGGAAACACCATATATTTT. Residues: CASSPGGNTIYF.

Points on this clone: At one end the junction does not follow the germline gene, possibly because of a read error. V usage is TRBV25-1 and J usage is TRBJ2-2, with a tentative D call TRBD2 (5 bases). Germline V gene sequence: CDR1 MGHDK, CDR2 SYGVNS. The CDR3 is made up of 14 amino acids. In DNA, the CDR3 is TGTGCCAGCAGATCGGACGCGAACACCGGGGAGCTGCTTTTT. Its translation: CASRSDANTGELLF.

The chain recombines TRBV2 with TRBJ1-2, with 10 bases fitting TRBD1. The CDR3 covers 14 residues. Germline CDR1 and CDR2: SNHLY and FYNNEI. J was trimmed by 4 bases and V by 3 bases; bases with no gene match: 2. In DNA form, the CDR3 reads TGTGCCAGCAGTGACAGGACAGGGGGCTATGGCTACACCTTC. Encoded protein: CASSDRTGGYGYTF.

V is TRBV7-8 and J is TRBJ2-2, with TRBD1 matching 8 bases. Germline CDR1 SGHVS, CDR2 FQNEAQ. The CDR3 consists of 16 residues. J lost 6 bases, V lost 3 bases, and 9 bases had no gene match. The CDR3 sequence: CASSLGDRGVAGELFF. CDR3 DNA: TGTGCCAGCAGCTTGGGAGACAGGGGTGTTGCCGGGGAGCTGTTTTTT.